This T cell receptor (beta chain) came from a study of blood T cell repertoires in COVID-19. Recruits, aged about 18 to 95 years, lived in 20 to 30 US areas. The J segment lost 7 bases and the V segment lost 3 bases, leaving 10 bases of the junction unmatched. Germline V gene data show CDR1 as LNHDA and CDR2 as SQIVND (reference sequence). The CDR3 sequence is 15 residues long. Produced via immunoSEQ multiplex PCR; TCRdb's table is partial and in-frame only. The sample yields about 200,000 clones, 86% seen once. The receptor was isolated from a man aged 40-49 years with acute COVID-19. The specimen sequenced was PBMCs or T cells enriched from blood (not recorded which). The chain carries TRBV19 and TRBJ1-2, with 8 bases fitting TRBD1. The CDR3 DNA sequence: TGTGCCAGTAGTATCCTCCCTTCAGGGGGCTTTGGCTACACCTTC. Translated: CASSILPSGGFGYTF. Based on the CDR3 plus reference TRBV19 and TRBJ1-2, the full variable domain is DGGITQSPKYLFRKEGQNVTLSCEQNLNHDAMYWYRQDPGQGLRLIYYSQIVNDFQKGDIAEGYSVSREKKESFPLTVTSAQKNPTAFYLCASSILPSGGFGYTFGSGTRLTVV.